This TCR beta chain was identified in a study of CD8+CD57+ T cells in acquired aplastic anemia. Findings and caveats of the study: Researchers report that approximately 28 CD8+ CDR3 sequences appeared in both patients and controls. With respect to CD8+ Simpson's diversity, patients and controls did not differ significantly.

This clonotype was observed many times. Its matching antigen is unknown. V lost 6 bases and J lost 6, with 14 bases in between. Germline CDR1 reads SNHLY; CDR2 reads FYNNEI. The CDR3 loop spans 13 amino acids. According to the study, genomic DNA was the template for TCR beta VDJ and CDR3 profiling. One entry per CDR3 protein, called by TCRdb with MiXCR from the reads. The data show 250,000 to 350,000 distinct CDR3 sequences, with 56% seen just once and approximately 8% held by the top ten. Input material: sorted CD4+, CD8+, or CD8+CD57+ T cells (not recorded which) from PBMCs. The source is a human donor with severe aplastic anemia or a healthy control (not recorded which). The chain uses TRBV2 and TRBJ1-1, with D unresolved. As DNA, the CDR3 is TGTGCCAGCAGCCCGGAACGTTGGTCTGAAGCTTTCTTT. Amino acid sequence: CASSPERWSEAFF.